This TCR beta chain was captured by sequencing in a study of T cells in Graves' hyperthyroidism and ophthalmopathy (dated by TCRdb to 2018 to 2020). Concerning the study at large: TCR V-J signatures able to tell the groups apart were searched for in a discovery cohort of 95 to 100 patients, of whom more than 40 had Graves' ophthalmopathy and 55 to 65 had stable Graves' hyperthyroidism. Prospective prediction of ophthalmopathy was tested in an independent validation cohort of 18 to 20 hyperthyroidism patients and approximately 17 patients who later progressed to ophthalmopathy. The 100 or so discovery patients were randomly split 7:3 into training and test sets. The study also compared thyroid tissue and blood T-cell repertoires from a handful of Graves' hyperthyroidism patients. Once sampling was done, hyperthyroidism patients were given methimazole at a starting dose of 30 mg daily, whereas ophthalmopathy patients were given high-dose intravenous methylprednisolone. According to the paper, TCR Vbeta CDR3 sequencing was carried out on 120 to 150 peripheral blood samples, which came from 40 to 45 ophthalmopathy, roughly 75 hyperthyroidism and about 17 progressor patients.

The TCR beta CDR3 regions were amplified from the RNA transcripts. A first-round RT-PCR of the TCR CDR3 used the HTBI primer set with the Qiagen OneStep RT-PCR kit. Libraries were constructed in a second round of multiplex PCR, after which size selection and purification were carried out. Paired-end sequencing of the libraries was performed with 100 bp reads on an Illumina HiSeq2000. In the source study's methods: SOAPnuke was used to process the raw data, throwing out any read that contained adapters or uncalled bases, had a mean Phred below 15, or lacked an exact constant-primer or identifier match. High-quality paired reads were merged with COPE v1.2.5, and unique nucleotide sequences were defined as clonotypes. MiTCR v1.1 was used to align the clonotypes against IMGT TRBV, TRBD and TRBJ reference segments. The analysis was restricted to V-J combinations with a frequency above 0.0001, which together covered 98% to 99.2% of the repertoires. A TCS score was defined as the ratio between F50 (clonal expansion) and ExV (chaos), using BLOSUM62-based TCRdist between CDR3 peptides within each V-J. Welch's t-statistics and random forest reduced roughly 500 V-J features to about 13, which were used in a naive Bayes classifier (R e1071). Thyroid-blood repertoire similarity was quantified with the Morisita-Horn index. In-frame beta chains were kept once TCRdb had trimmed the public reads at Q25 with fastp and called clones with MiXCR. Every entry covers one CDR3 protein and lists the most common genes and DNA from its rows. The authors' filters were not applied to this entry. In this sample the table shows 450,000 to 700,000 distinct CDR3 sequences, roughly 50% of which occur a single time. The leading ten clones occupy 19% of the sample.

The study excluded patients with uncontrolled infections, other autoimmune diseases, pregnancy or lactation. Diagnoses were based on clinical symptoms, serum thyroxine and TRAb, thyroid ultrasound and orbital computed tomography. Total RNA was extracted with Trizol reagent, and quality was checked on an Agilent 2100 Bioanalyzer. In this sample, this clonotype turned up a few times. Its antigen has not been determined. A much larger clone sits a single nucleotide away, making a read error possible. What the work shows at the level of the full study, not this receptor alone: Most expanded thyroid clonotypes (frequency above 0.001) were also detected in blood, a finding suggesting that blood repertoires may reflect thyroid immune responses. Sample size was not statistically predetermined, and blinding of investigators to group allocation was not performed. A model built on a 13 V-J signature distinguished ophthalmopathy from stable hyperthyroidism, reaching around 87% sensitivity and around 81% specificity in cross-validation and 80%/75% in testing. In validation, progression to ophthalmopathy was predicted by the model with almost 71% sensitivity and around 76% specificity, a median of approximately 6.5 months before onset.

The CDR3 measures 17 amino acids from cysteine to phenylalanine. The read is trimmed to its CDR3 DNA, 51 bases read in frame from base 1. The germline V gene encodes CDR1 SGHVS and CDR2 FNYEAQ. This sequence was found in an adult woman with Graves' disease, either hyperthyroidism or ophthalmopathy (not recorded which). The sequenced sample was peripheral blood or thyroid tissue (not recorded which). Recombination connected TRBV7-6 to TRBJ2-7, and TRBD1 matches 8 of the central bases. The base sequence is TGTGCCAGCAGCTTAGAAGAGCCCGGGACAGGCCTCTACGAGCAGTGCTTC. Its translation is CASSLEEPGTGLYEQCF.